This T cell receptor beta chain was sequenced during a study of early T cells in non-severe SARS-CoV-2 infection. Across the study: Whole-blood bulk RNA, unsorted, was sequenced, and chains were unpaired.

As part of library construction, unique molecular identifiers were attached to individual cDNA molecules. Via MiXCR, TCRdb re-called the 5' RACE reads, giving one row per CDR3 protein. The data contain about 100,000 distinct CDR3 sequences, 9.5% to 13% of them singletons. Study observations and caveats: Anti-spike CD8 specificities were favored by VDJdb matching, whose results missed private and CD4 specificities.

This clonotype occurred once. Its specificity is unknown. From germline, CDR1 is SGHTA and CDR2 FQGNSA. CDR3 length: 14 amino acids. The V and J ends lost 5 bases and 6 bases, in that order; junction bases with no gene match: 8. What was sequenced was whole blood. The chain joins TRBV7-2 to TRBJ2-5; 8 bases align to TRBD2. This receptor was taken from an adult who was a healthcare worker with PCR-confirmed SARS-CoV-2 infection or an uninfected control (not recorded which). CDR3 DNA sequence: TGTGCCAGCAGCCCCGGACTAGCCCCCAAGACCCAGTACTTC. Translation gives CASSPGLAPKTQYF.